The clone carrying this TCR beta chain was counted only a few times. Repertoires were generated with immunoSEQ multiplex PCR, while TCRdb's copy carries only in-frame clones and drops some. The table includes approximately 100,000 clones, 91% detected once. The data stem from a study of T cell changes during pregnancy in multiple sclerosis. V shed 4 bases, J shed 1 base, and the junction held 8 bases outside the gene matches. CDR1 is SGDLS and CDR2 is YYNGEE in the germline V gene. This CDR3 has 16 amino acids. The sequence derives from a female donor with multiple sclerosis, enrolled in a pregnancy study. The source material was peripheral blood, sampled after pregnancy. The chain links TRBV9 to TRBJ1-1, with 9 bases aligning to TRBD1. CDR3 loop: CASSSGTGMGNTEAFF. Here the CDR3 DNA reads TGTGCCAGCAGCTCCGGGACAGGGATGGGGAACACTGAAGCTTTCTTT.